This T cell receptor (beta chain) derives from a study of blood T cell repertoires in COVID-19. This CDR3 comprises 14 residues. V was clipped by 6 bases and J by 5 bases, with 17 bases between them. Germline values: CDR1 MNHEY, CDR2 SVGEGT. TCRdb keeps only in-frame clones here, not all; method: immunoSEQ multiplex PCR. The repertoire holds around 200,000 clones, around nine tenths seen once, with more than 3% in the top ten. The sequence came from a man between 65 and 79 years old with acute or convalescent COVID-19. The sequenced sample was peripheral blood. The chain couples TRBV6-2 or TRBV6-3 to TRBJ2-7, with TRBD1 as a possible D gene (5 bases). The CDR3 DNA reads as TGTGCCAGCAGCCCGGTTGGGAAAGGGGACGAGCAGTACTTC. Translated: CASSPVGKGDEQYF.